These 9 T cell receptor beta chains came from one sample sequenced in a study of shared clonotypes between healthy human individuals. The repertoire was sequenced with immunoSEQ multiplex PCR; TCRdb's copy has only in-frame clones and lacks some. The sample includes over 1.4 million clones, about 96% of them seen just once. The sequenced sample was naive CD4+ T cells sorted from blood. As to subset: CD45RA+ positively selected. These TCRs come from a young man in good health.

This chain uses TRBV2 with TRBJ1-1; no clear D gene. The CDR3 covers 15 residues. Trimming shortened V by 3 bases and J by 4 bases, and 15 bases separated the two germline ends. Looked up from germline, CDR1 is SNHLY and CDR2 is FYNNEI. CDR3 nucleotides: TGTGCCAGCAGTGACCCGGAGTCCCGTGGCACTGAAGCTTTCTTT. Translated: CASSDPESRGTEAFF. The full variable domain, rest sourced from reference TRBV2 and TRBJ1-1, is EPEVTQTPSHQVTQMGQEVILRCVPISNHLYFYWYRQILGQKVEFLVSFYNNEISEKSEIFDDQFSVERPDGSNFTLKIRSTKLEDSAMYFCASSDPESRGTEAFFGQGTRLTVV.

The rearrangement links TRBV18 to TRBJ2-7; possibly TRBD1 or TRBD2 for D (5 bases each). Germline values: CDR1 KGHSH, CDR2 LQKENI. The CDR3 is 13 residues long. V was shortened by 5 bases and J by 2 bases, with 10 bases between the two germline ends. CDR3 sequence reads: CASSTGTAYEQYF. Here the CDR3 DNA reads TGTGCCAGCTCAACCGGGACGGCCTACGAGCAGTACTTC.

The rearrangement uses TRBV28 and TRBJ1-1; unclear D gene. Germline V gene sequence: CDR1 MDHEN, CDR2 SYDVKM. Trimming took 4 bases from V and 6 from J, leaving 12 bases between them. The CDR3 has 13 amino acids. The DNA of the CDR3 is TGTGCCAGCAGTTCAATAAGGGCAGCTGAAGCTTTCTTT. Its protein is CASSSIRAAEAFF.

This chain connects TRBV6-5 to TRBJ2-3; 7 bases fit TRBD1. This CDR3 comprises 15 residues. V lost 4 bases and J lost 6; bases outside the gene matches: 10. Looked up from germline, CDR1 is MNHEY and CDR2 is SVGAGI. The CDR3 sequence: CASSSPGQVTDTQYF. CDR3 in DNA: TGTGCCAGCAGTTCCCCAGGACAGGTGACTGATACGCAGTATTTT.

The J gene is TRBJ1-4, the V gene TRBV4-2; TRBD1 matches at 7 bases. Germline V CDR1 and CDR2: LGHNA, YNFKEQ. The CDR3 sequence is 16 residues long. V dropped 0 bases and J dropped 3; count of bases not matched to a gene: 4. The CDR3 here is CASSQDPGTANEKLFF. DNA of the CDR3: TGTGCCAGCAGCCAAGATCCGGGGACAGCTAATGAAAAACTGTTTTTT.

J is TRBJ2-5 and V is TRBV19; D is uncertain. CDR3 length: 15 amino acids. V lost 4 bases, J lost 1 base, and 13 bases lay in between. Germline-derived CDR1 and CDR2 are LNHDA and SQIVND (reference sequence). CDR3 sequence (DNA): TGTGCCAGTAGTACCCGGCGTTCCCGCCAAGAGACCCAGTACTTC. This encodes CASSTRRSRQETQYF.

V usage is TRBV29-1 and J usage is TRBJ2-1; D is unresolved. V gave up 7 bases and J gave up 5 bases, with 18 bases separating them. The CDR3 is 14 amino acids. CDR1 and CDR2 (germline): SQVTM, ANQGSEA. CDR3 DNA sequence: TGCAGCGCCTCCGTTGCTAGACGGAACAATGAGCAGTTCTTC. This gives the protein CSASVARRNNEQFF.

The rearrangement joins TRBV14 to TRBJ2-5; possible D gene TRBD2, 5 bases. V lost 3 bases to trimming and J lost 5 bases, with 16 bases between them. The CDR3 runs 15 residues. The V gene's germline CDR1 is SGHDN and CDR2 FVKESK. CDR3 coding DNA: TGTGCCAGCAGCCAGTGGTCGGGAACCCAGGAGACCCAGTACTTC. Translating it yields CASSQWSGTQETQYF.

The CDR3 is CASSLGLFGLEETQYF. The CDR3 coding sequence is TGTGCCAGCAGCTTGGGCCTGTTTGGCTTGGAAGAGACCCAGTACTTC. The chain recombines TRBV5-4 with TRBJ2-5; D gene unclear. Germline lookup yields CDR1 SGHNT and CDR2 YYREEE (reference sequence). The CDR3 has 16 residues. V shed 0 bases and J shed 3 bases, with 15 bases lying between them.